This record concerns one T cell receptor beta chain sequence. What it binds is not known. The entry originates in a study of identical twins. Study findings and constraints: Carriage of fewer insertions was seen in abundant cord blood beta clonotypes, whereas memory repertoires showed none.

MiXCR, run by TCRdb on the 5' RACE reads, gives a single entry per CDR3 protein. This table has 300,000 to 400,000 distinct CDR3 sequences, roughly an eighth appearing once. Germline trimming cut 5 bases from V and 5 bases from J; bases unmatched to any gene: 12. This CDR3 contains 15 residues. These records were also assigned to another study, of yellow fever vaccine responses in identical twins.

The sequencing input was CD8+ T cells sorted from blood. The clonotype comes from a woman aged 18-30 years in good health. The V and J genes are TRBV12-3 or TRBV12-4 and TRBJ2-7, with 7 bases aligning to TRBD2. The CDR3 nucleotides are TGTGCCAGCAGTAAAACTAGCGACGTGTTCGACGAGCAGTACTTC. This gives the protein CASSKTSDVFDEQYF.